This TCR beta chain originates from a study of blood T cell repertoires in COVID-19. Study in general: Acute and convalescent COVID-19 samples came from the United States, Italy and Spain. PBMCs, B-cell-depleted T cells, or T cells were the source of the cDNA or gDNA that made up the material.

Original handling: Cell counts per sample came from amplifying reference gene primers. Sequenced by immunoSEQ multiplex PCR; TCRdb stores in-frame clones only, minus some. The D gene and trimming were derived from the DNA, and the V and J assignments and clone size from that table. The sample includes hundreds of thousands of clones, approximately 80% of them seen just once. Sequencing was performed on peripheral blood. This clonotype originated in a woman older than 75 with acute or convalescent COVID-19.

This chain's CDR3 is CASSRLTEGGYTF. In DNA form, the CDR3 reads TGTGCCAGCAGTAGACTTACTGAGGGAGGCTACACCTTC. The J gene is TRBJ1-2, the V gene TRBV27; no clear D. Germline CDR1 and CDR2: MNHEY and SMNVEV (reference sequence). The CDR3 is 13 amino acids. V was trimmed by 5 bases and J by 8 bases, leaving 15 bases between them.